The clone carrying this TCR beta chain was picked up many times. The authors took PBMCs from roughly 9.5 ml fresh peripheral blood. CDR3 length: 13 amino acids. Germline loops: CDR1 SGHAT, CDR2 FQNNGV. With 3 bases removed from V and 3 bases from J, the gap between germline ends came to 9 bases. The sample is drawn from a study of T cells in Graves' hyperthyroidism and ophthalmopathy. It was RNA transcripts that yielded the amplified TCR beta CDR3 regions. TCR CDR3 underwent first-round RT-PCR with the HTBI primer set. MiXCR, applied by TCRdb to the multiplex PCR reads, yields one record per CDR3 protein. The data hold 300,000 to 500,000 distinct CDR3 sequences, with over 12% observed a single time.

Sequences were obtained from blood. The receptor was isolated from a man aged 50 to 60 with Graves' ophthalmopathy. V is TRBV11-2 and J is TRBJ2-7, with D possibly TRBD2 on 5 matching bases. DNA for the CDR3: TGTGCCAGCAGCTTGGACGGGATCTACGAGCAGTACTTC. It encodes CASSLDGIYEQYF.